The 23 T cell receptor beta chains below all came from one sample that was sequenced in a study of cytomegalovirus exposure and HLA in healthy donors. Amplification used 60 Vbeta primers and 13 Jbeta primers. Repertoires were generated with immunoSEQ multiplex PCR, while TCRdb's copy carries only in-frame clones and drops some. This repertoire shows fewer than 70,000 clones, 73% found once; its top ten account for approximately 5.4%. Sequences were obtained from PBMCs. All receptors come from a man aged 45-65 years in good health and CMV-seronegative.

The CDR3 protein is CASSYSVTGDTEAFF. The CDR3 DNA is TGTGCCAGCAGTTACTCGGTGACAGGAGACACTGAAGCTTTCTTT. The genes are TRBV6-6 and TRBJ1-1, with a possible D match to TRBD1 (6 bases). Trimming stripped 0 bases from V and 3 bases from J, with 11 bases between. This CDR3 region has 15 residues. Germline V gene lookup returns CDR1 MNHNY and CDR2 SVGAGI (reference sequence).

V and J are TRBV6-1 and TRBJ2-7, with TRBD1 matching 7 bases. After removal of 5 bases from V and 7 bases from J, the junction contained 8 bases not matched to a gene. Germline CDR1 MNHNS, CDR2 SASEGT. This CDR3 region has 13 residues. Here the CDR3 DNA reads TGTGCCAGCAGTCGGGACAGATTAGGAGAGCAGTACTTC. This codes for CASSRDRLGEQYF.

In the case of this clone: Relative to the germline gene, one junction end is altered; a read error may explain this. The genes are TRBV7-9 and TRBJ2-3; 9 positions agree with TRBD2. The CDR3 is 18 amino acids. Germline assignment: CDR1 SEHNR and CDR2 FQNEAQ (reference sequence). The DNA of the CDR3 is TGTTCCAGCAGCTTAGGGGGCGGGGGGGCTTCAGGCACAGATACGCAGTATTTT. Its translation is CSSSLGGGGASGTDTQYF.

The rearrangement links TRBV6-6 to TRBJ1-2, with 9 bases identical to TRBD1. V trimming: 4 bases; J trimming: 13 bases; junction bases outside the gene matches: 7. This CDR3 comprises 12 residues. Germline V gene data show CDR1 as MNHNY and CDR2 as SVGAGI (reference sequence). This chain's CDR3 is CASSLGQGSLTF. The CDR3 nucleotides read TGTGCCAGCAGTTTGGGACAGGGTAGTCTCACCTTC.

The V call is TRBV11-2, the J call TRBJ2-5; the match to TRBD2 covers 11 bases. CDR1 SGHAT and CDR2 FQNNGV come from the germline V gene. V trimming: 10 bases; J trimming: 7 bases; junction bases outside the gene matches: 20. The CDR3 length is 17 residues. CDR3 sequence (DNA): TGTGCCACCCACCCAGGGAGACTAGCGGGGCCAGCGGGGACCCAGTACTTC. This sequence encodes CATHPGRLAGPAGTQYF.

This clone was picked up a small number of times. The chain has TRBV18 and TRBJ2-3; 12 positions match TRBD2. CDR1 and CDR2 from the germline V gene are KGHSH and LQKENI. V lost 6 bases to trimming and J lost 5 bases; unmatched junction nucleotides: 9. The CDR3 consists of 16 residues. CDR3 sequence reads: CASSPLAGGPKDTQYF. CDR3 in DNA: TGTGCCAGCTCGCCCCTAGCGGGGGGGCCCAAAGATACGCAGTATTTT.

The rearrangement joins TRBV19 to TRBJ2-1; 12 bases are shared with TRBD2. Germline V gene sequence: CDR1 LNHDA, CDR2 SQIVND (reference sequence). After removal of 3 bases from V and 2 bases from J, the junction contained 5 bases not matched to a gene. This CDR3 has 17 amino acids. This chain's CDR3 is CASSIPGLAGPYNEQFF. The CDR3, as DNA: TGTGCCAGTAGTATCCCCGGACTAGCGGGACCCTACAATGAGCAGTTCTTC.

CDR3 nucleotide sequence: TGTGCCAGCAGCCACCCGGTTCACGGGACGGGGGTAGAAAAACTGTTTTTT. This encodes CASSHPVHGTGVEKLFF. J is TRBJ1-4 and V is TRBV7-8; D possibly corresponds to TRBD1 (5 bases). The CDR3 extends over 17 amino acids. V lost 5 bases and J 8 bases, leaving 24 bases between the germline ends. Germline CDR1 SGHVS, CDR2 FQNEAQ. The full variable domain, with the rest looked up from reference TRBV7-8 and TRBJ1-4, is GAGVSQSPRYKVAKRGQDVALRCDPISGHVSLFWYQQALGQGPEFLTYFQNEAQLDKSGLPSDRFFAERPEGSVSTLKIQRTQQEDSAVYLCASSHPVHGTGVEKLFFGSGTQLSVL.

The chain links TRBV5-4 to TRBJ2-7, with D possibly TRBD2 on 5 matching bases. Germline V CDR1 and CDR2: SGHNT, YYREEE (reference sequence). This CDR3 is built from 14 residues. V was cut by 5 bases and J by 1 base, with 13 bases left in between. The CDR3: CASRRGLDSYEQYF. The DNA of the CDR3 is TGTGCCAGCAGAAGAGGGCTGGATTCCTACGAGCAGTACTTC.

This clone showed up just once. Other DNA sequences in this sample translate to the same CDR3. The chain is built from TRBV19 and TRBJ1-2; D is unresolved. CDR1 LNHDA and CDR2 SQIVND come from the germline V gene (reference sequence). CDR3 size: 12 residues. Deletions cut 3 bases from V and 4 bases from J, with 6 bases between. As DNA, the CDR3 is TGTGCCAGTAGTATTTCAGTCTATGGCTACACCTTC. The encoded protein is CASSISVYGYTF.

V and J are TRBV29-1 and TRBJ2-2, with D maybe TRBD2 (6 bases). V was clipped by 4 bases and J by 4 bases, with 13 bases between them. The CDR3 sequence is 14 residues long. Germline loops: CDR1 SQVTM, CDR2 ANQGSEA. CDR3 in DNA: TGCAGCGTTGGCCAAGTCGGGGGCACCGGGGAGCTGTTTTTT. This sequence encodes CSVGQVGGTGELFF.

CDR3 protein: CASSLSTGGASLADTQYF. The CDR3 bases are TGTGCCAGCAGCTTGTCAACAGGGGGGGCTAGTTTGGCAGATACGCAGTATTTT. V usage is TRBV11-2 and J usage is TRBJ2-3, with D perhaps matching TRBD1 (8 bases). The CDR3 is made up of 18 amino acids. V dropped 3 bases and J dropped 4 bases, with 23 bases sitting between them. CDR1 and CDR2 (germline): SGHAT, FQNNGV.

CDR3 coding DNA: TGCGCCAGCAGCTTCTCGGGCAGGGGGCAGGGTTCACCCCTCCACTTT. It yields the protein CASSFSGRGQGSPLHF. The chain links TRBV5-1 to TRBJ1-6, with 8 nucleotides matching TRBD1. Per the germline V gene, CDR1 is SGHRS and CDR2 is YFSETQ. J gave up 9 bases and V 2 bases, and 10 bases lay outside the gene matches. CDR3 length: 16 residues.

This chain uses TRBV6-5 with TRBJ1-2, with D tentatively TRBD1 (5 bases). CDR3 size: 14 residues. The ends were cut back, 2 bases at V and 4 bases at J, with 11 bases in the middle. CDR1 is MNHEY, CDR2 SVGAGI, per germline. The CDR3 sequence: CASSYAGEGYGYTF. Written as DNA, the CDR3 is TGTGCCAGCAGTTACGCGGGGGAGGGCTATGGCTACACCTTC.

The chain uses TRBV6-6 and TRBJ2-7, with TRBD2 matching over 9 bases. The CDR3 is 14 amino acids. V shed 10 bases, J shed 0 bases, and the junction held 7 bases outside the gene matches. Germline V lookup: CDR1 MNHNY, CDR2 SVGAGI (reference sequence). The chain's CDR3 is CATFERGASYEQYF. The CDR3 nucleotides are TGTGCCACCTTCGAGCGGGGGGCCTCCTACGAGCAGTACTTC.

This clone was recorded a few times. V gene TRBV5-1 combines with J gene TRBJ2-7; 11 positions match TRBD1. CDR3 length: 14 amino acids. The junction had 4 bases not matched to a gene; V was cut back by 3 bases and J by 5 bases. CDR1 is SGHRS and CDR2 is YFSETQ in the germline V gene. In DNA, the CDR3 is TGCGCCAGCAGCTGGACAGGGGGCTCGCACGAGCAGTACTTC. It translates to CASSWTGGSHEQYF.

J is TRBJ2-3 and V is TRBV4-1; 14 bases are shared with TRBD2. J gave up 3 bases and V 4 bases, and 9 bases lay outside the gene matches. The CDR3 loop spans 18 amino acids. Germline CDR1 is MGHRA and CDR2 is YSYEKL. This chain's CDR3 is CASSRGGLAGGGTDTQYF. CDR3 DNA: TGCGCCAGCAGCCGAGGAGGACTAGCGGGGGGAGGGACAGATACGCAGTATTTT.

The chain recombines TRBV5-1 with TRBJ1-3; TRBD1 agrees at 7 bases. The junction had 15 bases not matched to a gene; V was cut back by 4 bases and J by 8 bases. Germline assignment: CDR1 SGHRS and CDR2 YFSETQ. The CDR3 contains 16 residues. CDR3 sequence reads: CASSAGTASSQYTIYF. The CDR3 coding sequence is TGCGCCAGCAGCGCTGGGACAGCGTCCTCCCAGTACACCATATATTTT.

The CDR3 DNA follows: TGTGCCAGCAGTCCCGCGTACCAAGAGACCCAGTACTTC. It is translated as CASSPAYQETQYF. The V and J genes are TRBV27 and TRBJ2-5; D is ambiguous. Germline V gene sequence: CDR1 MNHEY, CDR2 SMNVEV (reference sequence). V lost 5 bases to trimming and J lost 0 bases, with 7 bases between them. The CDR3 has 13 amino acids.

The V gene is TRBV5-1, the J gene TRBJ2-1, with TRBD1 identical over 8 bases. This CDR3 is 17 amino acids long. Germline V gives CDR1 SGHRS, CDR2 YFSETQ. V gave up 0 bases and J gave up 1 base; unmatched junction bases: 6. CDR3 residues: CASSLGATGGSYNEQFF. For the CDR3, the DNA is TGCGCCAGCAGCTTGGGGGCCACAGGGGGATCCTACAATGAGCAGTTCTTC.

V and J are TRBV5-1 and TRBJ2-5; 7 bases are a match to TRBD2. The trim removed 4 bases at V and 1 base at J, leaving 7 bases unmatched. The CDR3 consists of 15 residues. Germline CDR1 and CDR2: SGHRS and YFSETQ. The CDR3 here is CASSQEQRGQETQYF. The CDR3 region has the DNA TGCGCCAGCAGCCAGGAACAGCGGGGCCAAGAGACCCAGTACTTC.

The CDR3 region has the DNA TGTGCCATCAGTCTACAGGGGGCGTTCAATGAGCAGTTCTTC. Translation: CAISLQGAFNEQFF. The gene calls are TRBV10-3 and TRBJ2-1, with TRBD1 identical over 9 bases. Trimming cost V 5 bases and J 6 bases; bases outside gene matches: 5. This CDR3 spans 14 amino acids. Germline V gives CDR1 ENHRY, CDR2 SYGVKD.

The count of this clone is one. The chain is built from TRBV2 and TRBJ2-3; a weak D match, TRBD2 (6 bases). The CDR3 contains 15 residues. The V end lost 6 bases, the J end lost 0 bases, and 13 bases lay between the germline ends. CDR1 and CDR2 from the germline V gene are SNHLY and FYNNEI. CDR3 region: CASSGSGVSTDTQYF. Here the CDR3 DNA reads TGTGCCAGCAGCGGTTCGGGGGTAAGCACAGATACGCAGTATTTT.